This T cell receptor (beta chain) emerged from a study of siplizumab effects on memory and regulatory T cells. Study-wide findings and caveats: Sequences below about 10^-5 frequency were poorly captured. As a result, only a minor fraction of alloreactive clones mapped to unstimulated subsets. Naive T cells seemed more diverse than memory cells and seemed major alloresponse contributors. Siplizumab produced a significant drop in alloreactive sequences attributable to unstimulated CD4+ memory cells. No naive or memory phenotype could be assigned to roughly 80-96% of proliferating clones.

Sequencing was performed with immunoSEQ multiplex PCR; in TCRdb, only in-frame clones are kept and a portion is missing. The table lists some 100,000 clones, approximately 93% of them singletons. A word on this clone: What it recognizes is unknown.

The V gene's germline CDR1 is SGHRS and CDR2 YFSETQ. The CDR3 contains 15 residues. Trimming took 0 bases from V and 3 from J, leaving 13 bases between them. The material sequenced was CD8+ T cells sorted from blood. This chain uses TRBV5-1 with TRBJ2-7; possibly TRBD1 or TRBD2 for D (5 bases each). The sequence derives from a human donor in good health. CDR3: CASSLAATGLYEQYF. The CDR3 coding sequence is TGCGCCAGCAGCTTGGCGGCCACGGGGCTCTACGAGCAGTACTTC.